A single sample gave rise to the 23 T cell receptor beta chains below, sequenced in a study of T cell changes during pregnancy in multiple sclerosis. Libraries were prepared by immunoSEQ multiplex PCR; TCRdb keeps only in-frame clonotypes and omits some of them. The repertoire holds about 60,000 clones, with about 93% as singletons. The input for sequencing was CD8+ T cells from peripheral blood mononuclear cells, taken in the second trimester of pregnancy. Every receptor here comes from a female donor with multiple sclerosis, enrolled in a pregnancy study.

This chain connects TRBV5-1 to TRBJ2-1, with D possibly TRBD2 on 8 matching bases. CDR1 and CDR2 (germline): SGHRS, YFSETQ. The CDR3 is 15 residues long. V lost 4 bases, J lost 6 bases, and 17 bases lay in between. CDR3 protein: CASSPKGAGGNEQFF. The CDR3 DNA is TGCGCCAGCAGCCCCAAGGGGGCGGGAGGCAATGAGCAGTTCTTC.

The genes are TRBV2 and TRBJ1-2; D might be TRBD1 (5 bases). The CDR3 has 18 residues. Germline loops: CDR1 SNHLY, CDR2 FYNNEI. V was clipped by 4 bases and J by 7 bases, with 28 bases between them. The CDR3 region has the DNA TGTGCCAGCAGTGTACTCACAGGCCCAGGTCTCAAATCCGTTGGCTACACCTTC. Translated, it gives CASSVLTGPGLKSVGYTF.

The chain joins TRBV19 to TRBJ1-1; unclear D gene. The CDR3 contains 13 residues. The V gene's germline CDR1 is LNHDA and CDR2 SQIVND (reference sequence). V was cut by 3 bases and J by 4 bases, with 9 bases left in between. The CDR3 sequence: CASSIGYGTEAFF. Here the CDR3 DNA reads TGTGCCAGTAGTATCGGGTACGGCACTGAAGCTTTCTTT.

DNA of the CDR3: TGTGCCAGCAGCCGGACTCGGCAGATAGCCTACGAGCAGTACTTC. As protein: CASSRTRQIAYEQYF. The chain recombines TRBV13 with TRBJ2-7; D is perhaps TRBD2 (5 bases). This CDR3 contains 15 residues. V was pared by 5 bases and J by 2 bases, with 16 bases between. Germline CDR1 PRHDT, CDR2 FYEKMQ (reference sequence).

V gene TRBV21-1 combines with J gene TRBJ2-4; the table's D call, TRBD2, has no DNA check behind it. TRBV21-1 is given as a pseudogene. The CDR3 has 24 residues. CDR3 sequence reads: CASSKDLDSPEGLAGGPAKNIQYF. The CDR3 coding sequence is TGTGCCAGCAGCAAAGACCTTGACTCTCCTGAAGGACTAGCGGGAGGGCCCGCCAAAAACATTCAGTACTTC.

This sequence joins TRBV19 and TRBJ2-1; 8 bases line up with TRBD1. Germline V lookup: CDR1 LNHDA, CDR2 SQIVND (reference sequence). V lost 7 bases and J lost 7; bases outside the gene matches: 12. The length of the CDR3 is 15 residues. The CDR3 sequence: CASTQGAGVGNEQFF. CDR3 DNA: TGTGCCAGTACCCAGGGGGCAGGGGTGGGGAATGAGCAGTTCTTC.

The V and J genes are TRBV5-5 and TRBJ1-5; 7 bases map to TRBD1. After removal of 4 bases from V and 0 bases from J, the junction contained 7 bases not matched to a gene. This CDR3 comprises 16 residues. Germline CDR1 is SGHKS and CDR2 is YYEKEE (reference sequence). DNA of the CDR3: TGTGCCAGCAGCGACGGGACAGACGATAGCAATCAGCCCCAGCATTTT. This sequence encodes CASSDGTDDSNQPQHF.

The rearrangement joins TRBV5-1 to TRBJ1-1; 7 bases map to TRBD1. There are 14 residues in the CDR3. Germline CDR1 is SGHRS and CDR2 is YFSETQ. The J segment lost 0 bases and the V segment lost 4 bases, leaving 3 bases of the junction unmatched. In nucleotides, the CDR3 is TGCGCCAGCAGCGGGGGACAGATGAACACTGAAGCTTTCTTT. Protein product: CASSGGQMNTEAFF.

Judged by abundance, this clone is medium-sized. The V gene is TRBV2, the J gene TRBJ1-2, with D possibly being TRBD1 (6 bases). V was trimmed by 5 bases and J by 7 bases, leaving 14 bases between them. The CDR3 sequence is 13 residues long. Germline-derived CDR1 and CDR2 are SNHLY and FYNNEI. DNA of the CDR3: TGTGCCAGCAGTTTTTACAGGGTTGCTGGCTACACCTTC. Translation: CASSFYRVAGYTF.

This clone was found once. This is likely a read error, given that the CDR3 carries no conserved phenylalanine or tryptophan at its end. The chain employs TRBV27 and TRBJ2-7, with 7 bases identical to TRBD1. The V gene end was trimmed by 3 bases and the J gene end by 4 bases; junction bases not matched to a gene: 3. The CDR3 totals 13 residues. The V gene's germline CDR1 is MNHEY and CDR2 SMNVEV (reference sequence). CDR3 nucleotides: TGTGCCAGCAGTTTGGGCAGGGGGTACGAGCAGTACCTC. Translated: CASSLGRGYEQYL.

The genes are TRBV19 and TRBJ1-2, with 7 bases fitting TRBD1. Trimming at V came to 5 bases and at J to 4 bases, leaving 10 bases not matched to a gene. The CDR3 runs to 15 residues. Germline CDR1 LNHDA, CDR2 SQIVND (reference sequence). In DNA, the CDR3 is TGTGCCAGTAGTCCCGGACAGGTCCCCTTCTATGGCTACACCTTC. It codes for CASSPGQVPFYGYTF.

This clone appeared once. This sample also contains other DNA sequences that code for the same CDR3. V gene TRBV18 combines with J gene TRBJ1-4; TRBD1 aligns across 10 bases. Germline V gene lookup returns CDR1 KGHSH and CDR2 LQKENI. V lost 2 bases to trimming and J lost 11 bases; unmatched junction nucleotides: 8. This CDR3 comprises 15 residues. The CDR3 sequence is CASSPGTGTGDKLFF. The CDR3 DNA is TGTGCCAGCTCACCAGGAACCGGGACAGGGGATAAACTGTTTTTT.

V is TRBV11-3 and J is TRBJ2-5, with 8 bases aligning to TRBD1. CDR3 length: 13 residues. J lost 3 bases, V lost 4 bases, and 1 base had no gene match. Germline V gives CDR1 SGHNT, CDR2 YENEEA. The CDR3 DNA is TGTGCCAGCAGCTCACAGGGGGAAGAGACCCAGTACTTC. It encodes CASSSQGEETQYF.

This chain joins TRBV28 and TRBJ1-2; D possibly corresponds to TRBD1 (5 bases). V was trimmed by 2 bases and J by 4 bases, leaving 20 bases between them. CDR3 length: 17 amino acids. The V gene's germline CDR1 is MDHEN and CDR2 SYDVKM. For the CDR3, the DNA is TGTGCCAGCAGTTTAGGCCCTGGGGCAGGGCTCAGCTATGGCTACACCTTC. Translated, it gives CASSLGPGAGLSYGYTF.

This chain uses TRBV15 with TRBJ2-1; a weak D match, TRBD2 (6 bases). This CDR3 contains 14 residues. Deletions cut 3 bases from V and 8 bases from J, with 14 bases between. Looked up from germline, CDR1 is LNHNV and CDR2 is YYDKDF (reference sequence). This chain's CDR3 is CATSRPTSIHEQFF. CDR3 bases: TGTGCCACCAGCAGGCCGACTAGTATCCATGAGCAGTTCTTC.

In nucleotides, the CDR3 is TGTGCCAGCAGCTTTGGACTAGCGGGGGCCTACAATGAGCAGTTCTTC. This sequence encodes CASSFGLAGAYNEQFF. This chain uses TRBV7-2 with TRBJ2-1; the match to TRBD2 covers 13 bases. This CDR3 is built from 16 residues. CDR1 and CDR2 from the germline V gene are SGHTA and FQGNSA. After removal of 3 bases from V and 2 bases from J, the junction contained 1 base not matched to a gene.

V gene TRBV25-1 combines with J gene TRBJ2-7; weak D call: TRBD1 (5 bases). The CDR3 consists of 11 residues. Trimming removed 3 bases at V and 10 bases at J, with 10 bases between. The V gene's germline CDR1 is MGHDK and CDR2 SYGVNS. The CDR3 protein is CASSDGAGQYF. CDR3 nucleotides: TGTGCCAGCAGTGATGGGGCAGGACAGTACTTC.

The genes are TRBV7-3 and TRBJ1-2, with 11 bases that match TRBD1. Germline V gives CDR1 SGHTA, CDR2 FQGTGA. The CDR3 contains 14 residues. J lost 4 bases, V lost 5 bases, and 3 bases had no gene match. CDR3 nucleotides: TGTGCCAGCAGCCACGGGACAGGGGGCTATGGCTACACCTTC. Protein sequence: CASSHGTGGYGYTF. The full variable domain, its missing parts supplied by reference TRBV7-3 and TRBJ1-2, is GAGVSQTPSNKVTEKGKYVELRCDPISGHTALYWYRQSLGQGPEFLIYFQGTGAADDSGLPNDRFFAVRPEGSVSTLKIQRTERGDSAVYLCASSHGTGGYGYTFGSGTRLTVV.

The chain recombines TRBV27 with TRBJ2-7; possibly TRBD2 for D (6 bases). This CDR3 region has 14 residues. Germline CDR1 and CDR2: MNHEY and SMNVEV (reference sequence). V was trimmed by 7 bases and J by 0 bases, leaving 13 bases between them. The CDR3 sequence: CASMEGTLSYEQYF. CDR3 nucleotide sequence: TGTGCCAGCATGGAGGGGACCCTCTCCTACGAGCAGTACTTC.

The J gene is TRBJ2-7, the V gene TRBV7-6; D is unclear. The CDR3 totals 13 residues. Germline CDR1 is SGHVS and CDR2 is FNYEAQ. The V end lost 3 bases, the J end lost 6 bases, and 12 bases lay between the germline ends. CDR3 residues: CASSFRSAGEQYF. The CDR3 coding sequence is TGTGCCAGCAGCTTTAGGAGCGCCGGCGAGCAGTACTTC. The full variable domain, completed using reference TRBV7-6 and TRBJ2-7, is GAGVSQSPRYKVTKRGQDVALRCDPISGHVSLYWYRQALGQGPEFLTYFNYEAQQDKSGLPNDRFSAERPEGSISTLTIQRTEQRDSAMYRCASSFRSAGEQYFGPGTRLTVT.

CDR3 loop: CASSDGTSGGTQYF. The CDR3 DNA reads TGTGCCAGCAGCGACGGGACTAGCGGGGGGACCCAGTACTTC. The chain links TRBV5-6 to TRBJ2-5; 14 nucleotides line up with TRBD2. Losses at the gene ends were 4 bases for V and 7 bases for J; bases not matched to a gene: 3. Germline V gene lookup returns CDR1 SGHDT and CDR2 YYEEEE. The CDR3 is 14 amino acids.

J is TRBJ2-3 and V is TRBV9, with D tentatively TRBD2 (6 bases). Germline V gene data show CDR1 as SGDLS and CDR2 as YYNGEE. V lost 0 bases and J lost 0, with 14 bases in between. This CDR3 comprises 17 residues. The CDR3 sequence is CASSVAQGGTSTDTQYF. Written as DNA, the CDR3 is TGTGCCAGCAGCGTAGCTCAGGGCGGGACTAGCACAGATACGCAGTATTTT. Combining the CDR3 with reference TRBV9 and TRBJ2-3 gives the whole variable domain DSGVTQTPKHLITATGQRVTLRCSPRSGDLSVYWYQQSLDQGLQFLIQYYNGEERAKGNILERFSAQQFPDLHSELNLSSLELGDSALYFCASSVAQGGTSTDTQYFGPGTRLTVL.

The chain has TRBV7-3 and TRBJ2-3, with a possible D match to TRBD2 (6 bases). Deletions cut 0 bases from V and 0 bases from J, with 7 bases between. The CDR3 loop spans 15 amino acids. Per germline, CDR1 SGHTA and CDR2 FQGTGA. CDR3 nucleotides: TGTGCCAGCAGCTTAACCGGGGGAAGCACAGATACGCAGTATTTT. Its translation is CASSLTGGSTDTQYF.